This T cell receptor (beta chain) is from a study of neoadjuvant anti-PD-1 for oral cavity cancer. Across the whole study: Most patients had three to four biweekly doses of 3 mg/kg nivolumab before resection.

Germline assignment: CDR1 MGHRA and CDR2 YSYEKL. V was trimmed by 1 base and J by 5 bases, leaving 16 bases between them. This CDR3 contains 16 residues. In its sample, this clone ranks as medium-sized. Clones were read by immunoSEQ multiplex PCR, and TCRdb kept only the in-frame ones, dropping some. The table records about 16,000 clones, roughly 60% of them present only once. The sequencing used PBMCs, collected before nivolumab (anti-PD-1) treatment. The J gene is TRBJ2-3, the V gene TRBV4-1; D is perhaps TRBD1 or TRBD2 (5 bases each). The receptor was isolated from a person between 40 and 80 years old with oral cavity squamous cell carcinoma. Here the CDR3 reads CASSQVATAGGDTQYF. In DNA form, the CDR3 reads TGCGCCAGCAGCCAAGTAGCGACCGCTGGGGGAGATACGCAGTATTTT.